This T cell receptor (beta chain) is drawn from a study of blood T cell repertoires in COVID-19 (dated by TCRdb to 2018 to 2020). Background on the whole study: Samples covering the acute and convalescent phases of COVID-19 were provided by collaborators in the United States, Italy and Spain. The prospective study material was composed of cDNA or gDNA derived from T cells, B-cell-depleted T cells, or PBMCs. Where available, HLA class I and class II types were taken from metadata supplied by the sample provider and were not determined by assay-based typing. The sample metadata nearly always contained a de-identified subject ID, COVID-19 status, age in years and sex. Samples came from the ongoing ImmuneRACE study (first 160 participants) plus 1,254 subjects from 6 global collaborators. Deeply sampled blood TCRbeta repertoires from subjects exposed to, actively infected with, or recovered from COVID-19 were included in the dataset. A freely available public database, intended as a resource for researchers studying the immune response to SARS-CoV-2, is where the repertoires were released.

The investigation overall reported the following: Clinical and demographic metadata were provided uncurated, with the amount varying by source and participant.

Worth noting for this clone: No cognate antigen has been identified for it. No base qualities exist here, and no much larger clone lies one base off it.

Whole blood was collected in K2EDTA tubes by collaborating institutions according to the institutions' own protocols. For TCRbeta analysis, collaborator samples were shipped as frozen whole blood, as isolated PBMCs, or as DNA extracted from either sample type. TCRbeta CDR3 regions were amplified from genomic DNA by means of the immunoSEQ Assay, a bias-controlled multiplex PCR. In the paper's pipeline: Nucleated cell counts per sample were estimated from amplification of reference gene primers within the assay. To quantify the absolute abundance of each unique TCRbeta CDR3 rearrangement, sequence reads were collapsed and filtered. For each sample, productive Simpson clonality was calculated as the square root of Simpson's diversity index across productive rearrangements. Here the immuneACCESS table is served through TCRdb, limited to in-frame sequences with V and J called. Missing clones are a known gap in these copies; in checked studies unresolved V genes cover under half, and the rest lacks a known reason. V, J and clone size were drawn from that table, and D and trimming were deduced from the DNA. The sample table shows about 190,000 clones, and approximately 86% are seen once. Clones ranked in the top ten supply less than 1.5% of the sample.

Sequenced material: peripheral blood. This TCR came from a man aged 30 to 39 with acute or convalescent COVID-19.

The CDR3 amino acid sequence is: CASSGTSRGSYNSPLHF. The DNA reads TGTGCCAGCAGTGGAACAAGCAGGGGCTCCTATAATTCACCCCTCCACTTT. Recombination linked TRBV27 to TRBJ1-6; TRBD1 is a weak D gene call, 6 bases matching. The cysteine opens and the phenylalanine closes a CDR3 of 17 amino acids. Here the CDR3 DNA is all that survives: 51 bases in frame from base 1. The CDR1 and CDR2 encoded by the germline V gene (reference sequence) are MNHEY and SMNVEV. V is reduced by 5 bases and J by 0 bases, leaving a spacing of 14 bases between them.